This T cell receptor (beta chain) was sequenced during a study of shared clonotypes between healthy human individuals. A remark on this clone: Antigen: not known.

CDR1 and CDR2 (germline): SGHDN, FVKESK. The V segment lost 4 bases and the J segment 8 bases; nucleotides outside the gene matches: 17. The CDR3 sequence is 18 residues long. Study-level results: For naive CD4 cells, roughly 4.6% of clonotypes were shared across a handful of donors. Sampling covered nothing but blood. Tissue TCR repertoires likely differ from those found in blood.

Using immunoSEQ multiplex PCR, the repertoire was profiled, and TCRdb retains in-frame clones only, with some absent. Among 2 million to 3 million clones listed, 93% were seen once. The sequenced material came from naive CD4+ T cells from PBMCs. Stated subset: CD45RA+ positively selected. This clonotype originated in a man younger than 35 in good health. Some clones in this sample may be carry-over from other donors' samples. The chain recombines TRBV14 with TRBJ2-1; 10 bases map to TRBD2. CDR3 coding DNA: TGTGCCAGCAGCCGAAAGACGACATCTAGCGGGAGATTCGATGAGCAGTTCTTC. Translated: CASSRKTTSSGRFDEQFF.